This TCR beta chain derives from a study of blood T cell repertoires in COVID-19. In the authors' workflow: Amplification with reference gene primers provided the estimates of nucleated cell counts. Using immunoSEQ multiplex PCR, the repertoire was profiled, and TCRdb retains in-frame clones only, with some absent. That table furnishes V, J and clone size, whereas the DNA furnished D and trimming. The repertoire holds tens of thousands of clones, just over 90% seen once, with 7.5% to 10% in the top ten. Germline CDR1 PRHDT, CDR2 FYEKMQ (reference sequence). CDR3 length: 12 amino acids. Deletions cut 3 bases from V and 5 bases from J, with 5 bases between.

The specimen was peripheral blood. The chain is built from TRBV13 and TRBJ1-5; D uncertain. The receptor was isolated from a woman in her forties with active COVID-19. In DNA form, the CDR3 reads TGTGCCAGCAGCTTCGGAGATCAGCCCCAGCATTTT. Its translation: CASSFGDQPQHF. The full variable domain, completed using reference TRBV13 and TRBJ1-5, is AAGVIQSPRHLIKEKRETATLKCYPIPRHDTVYWYQQGPGQDPQFLISFYEKMQSDKGSIPDRFSAQQFSDYHSELNMSSLELGDSALYFCASSFGDQPQHFGDGTRLSIL.